The 18 T cell receptor beta chains listed next were all sequenced from one sample in a study of ipilimumab plus nivolumab after autologous stem cell transplantation (TCRdb year 2021). Libraries were prepared through the immunoSEQ multiplex PCR assay. In its TCRdb copy, this immuneACCESS table keeps in-frame sequences only and misses some clones. Where compared with another copy, unresolved V genes explain less than half of these, and the others have no known cause. The sample contains 8,500 to 10,000 clones, almost 70% of them found a single time. The top ten constitute about 19% of the sample. The source was PBMCs, collected in a trial of ipilimumab plus nivolumab as post-transplant consolidation. These receptors were taken from a female donor with multiple myeloma.

The chain uses TRBV4-1 and TRBJ1-6; 8 nucleotides align to TRBD1. The trim removed 0 bases at V and 5 bases at J, leaving 0 bases unmatched. The CDR3 loop spans 15 amino acids. Germline CDR1 MGHRA, CDR2 YSYEKL. CDR3 residues: CASSQEDRDNSPLHF. The DNA of the CDR3 is TGCGCCAGCAGCCAAGAGGACAGGGATAATTCACCCCTCCACTTT.

The V and J genes are TRBV28 and TRBJ1-1; no clear D. Germline V gene lookup returns CDR1 MDHEN and CDR2 SYDVKM. CDR3 size: 15 residues. Trimming left V 7 bases short and J 1 base short, with 16 bases between. The CDR3 region has the DNA TGTGCCAGCACTACGTCCTCGGCAGGGAACACTGAAGCTTTCTTT. It codes for CASTTSSAGNTEAFF. Full variable domain (remainder filled in from reference TRBV28 and TRBJ1-1): DVKVTQSSRYLVKRTGEKVFLECVQDMDHENMFWYRQDPGLGLRLIYFSYDVKMKEKGDIPEGYSVSREKKERFSLILESASTNQTSMYLCASTTSSAGNTEAFFGQGTRLTVV.

By sample share, this clone is medium-sized (0.01 to 0.1%). V and J are TRBV9 and TRBJ1-1; 7 bases line up with TRBD1. The germline V gene encodes CDR1 SGDLS and CDR2 YYNGEE. This CDR3 has 13 amino acids. J lost 8 bases, V lost 0 bases, and 4 bases had no gene match. CDR3 amino acids: CASSVVTTGEAFF. The CDR3 coding sequence is TGTGCCAGCAGCGTAGTCACGACAGGGGAAGCTTTCTTT.

The rearrangement joins TRBV2 to TRBJ2-1, with TRBD2 identical over 12 bases. The CDR3 covers 13 residues. V gave up 6 bases and J gave up 7 bases; unmatched junction bases: 1. Per the germline V gene, CDR1 is SNHLY and CDR2 is FYNNEI. For the CDR3, the DNA is TGTGCCAGCAGACTAGCGGGAGGAAATGAGCAGTTCTTC. Translated: CASRLAGGNEQFF.

The chain links TRBV19 to TRBJ1-2; D uncertain. V gave up 9 bases and J gave up 0 bases, with 14 bases separating them. CDR1 and CDR2 from the germline V gene are LNHDA and SQIVND (reference sequence). The CDR3 extends over 14 amino acids. The CDR3 reads CASLRRGTNYGYTF. DNA for the CDR3: TGTGCCAGCTTGAGACGGGGAACTAACTATGGCTACACCTTC.

DNA for the CDR3: TGTGCCAGCAGCGTATCGCCTAGCGCGATCACAGATACGCAGTATTTT. Translation gives CASSVSPSAITDTQYF. This chain joins TRBV9 and TRBJ2-3, with D maybe TRBD2 (6 bases). V was pared by 1 base and J by 2 bases, with 14 bases between. Germline CDR1 and CDR2: SGDLS and YYNGEE. This CDR3 comprises 16 residues.

This chain uses TRBV2 with TRBJ1-3; maybe TRBD1 (5 bases). The length of the CDR3 is 12 residues. Germline V gives CDR1 SNHLY, CDR2 FYNNEI. V lost 6 bases and J lost 3, with 6 bases in between. CDR3 protein: CASRGLGNTIYF. The CDR3 DNA reads as TGTGCCAGCAGGGGGCTTGGAAACACCATATATTTT.

The chain links TRBV19 to TRBJ1-1; TRBD1 might be the D (5 bases). Germline assignment: CDR1 LNHDA and CDR2 SQIVND (reference sequence). The ends were cut back, 1 base at V and 5 bases at J, with 20 bases in the middle. This CDR3 region has 17 residues. The DNA of the CDR3 is TGTGCCAGTAGTATAGTCGAGGGGTACAAAATCACTACTGAAGCTTTCTTT. Protein: CASSIVEGYKITTEAFF.

This clone occurred a few times. This chain connects TRBV4-2 to TRBJ2-7; TRBD2 matches 9 bases. The CDR3 length is 14 residues. With V trimmed by 5 bases and J by 0 bases, 2 bases remained unmatched. Germline CDR1 is LGHNA and CDR2 is YNFKEQ. CDR3 DNA: TGTGCCAGCAGCGCTAGCGGGAACTCCTACGAGCAGTACTTC. Translation gives CASSASGNSYEQYF.

The chain has TRBV28 and TRBJ2-2; 10 positions match TRBD1. CDR1 MDHEN and CDR2 SYDVKM come from the germline V gene. This CDR3 spans 15 amino acids. The V segment lost 5 bases and the J segment 6 bases; nucleotides outside the gene matches: 6. The CDR3 loop reads CASSPRQGASGELFF. The CDR3 DNA reads as TGTGCCAGCAGTCCCAGACAGGGGGCCTCCGGGGAGCTGTTTTTT.

This chain joins TRBV6-5 and TRBJ2-1; D may be TRBD2 (5 bases). Germline loops: CDR1 MNHEY, CDR2 SVGAGI. Trimming took off 0 bases at V and 10 bases at J, with 7 bases between the two ends. The CDR3 has 12 residues. This chain's CDR3 is CASSYSPGEQFF. Here the CDR3 DNA reads TGTGCCAGCAGTTACTCGCCGGGGGAGCAGTTCTTC.

This clone qualifies as medium-sized (0.01 to 0.1%). V usage is TRBV27 and J usage is TRBJ2-7; 7 bases are shared with TRBD1. Germline V gene data show CDR1 as MNHEY and CDR2 as SMNVEV (reference sequence). Losses at the gene ends were 3 bases for V and 5 bases for J; bases not matched to a gene: 4. This CDR3 is built from 13 residues. As DNA, the CDR3 is TGTGCCAGCAGTTTCACGACAGGGCACGAGCAGTACTTC. Amino acids: CASSFTTGHEQYF.

This clone was seen more than once but under ten times. The gene calls are TRBV7-6 and TRBJ1-5; TRBD1 might be the D (5 bases). V shed 5 bases and J shed 4 bases, with 9 bases lying between them. The CDR3 has 13 residues. CDR1 and CDR2 from the germline V gene are SGHVS and FNYEAQ. The CDR3 coding sequence is TGTGCCAGCAGCGCGGACACAAATCAGCCCCAGCATTTT. Amino acids: CASSADTNQPQHF.

This clone is medium-sized by share. The chain is built from TRBV29-1 and TRBJ2-1; 9 positions match TRBD1. Trimming cost V 2 bases and J 12 bases; bases outside gene matches: 14. The germline V gene encodes CDR1 SQVTM and CDR2 ANQGSEA. The CDR3 totals 15 residues. CDR3 coding DNA: TGCAGCGTTGAAAGGGGAGACAGGGGGGTAGGTGGGCAGTTCTTC. Residues: CSVERGDRGVGGQFF.

This chain links TRBV28 with TRBJ2-5; no clear D gene. CDR3 length equals 14 residues. Germline CDR1 is MDHEN and CDR2 is SYDVKM. Trimming removed 0 bases from V and 0 bases from J, with 5 bases in between. CDR3 DNA: TGTGCCAGCAGTTTATGGCAGTACCAAGAGACCCAGTACTTC. It yields the protein CASSLWQYQETQYF.

The chain couples TRBV27 to TRBJ2-1; 9 nucleotides match TRBD1. V was pared by 3 bases and J by 7 bases, with 13 bases of the junction left unmatched. The CDR3 has 17 amino acids. Per germline, CDR1 MNHEY and CDR2 SMNVEV (reference sequence). CDR3 DNA: TGTGCCAGCAGTTTTGAGTGGGGACAGGGAGGAAAAAATGAGCAGTTCTTC. Translating it yields CASSFEWGQGGKNEQFF.

The chain has TRBV7-3 and TRBJ2-3; 7 bases fit TRBD1. CDR3 length: 14 residues. Germline CDR1 SGHTA, CDR2 FQGTGA. The V and J ends lost 3 bases and 1 base, in that order; junction bases with no gene match: 1. CDR3 loop: CASSFTGGTDTQYF. The CDR3 DNA follows: TGTGCCAGCAGCTTCACAGGGGGCACAGATACGCAGTATTTT.

The chain links TRBV10-1 to TRBJ2-5; D gene ambiguous. The CDR3 sequence is 14 residues long. V was trimmed by 2 bases and J by 3 bases, leaving 10 bases between them. CDR1 and CDR2 (germline): WNHNN, SYGVQD (reference sequence). CDR3 loop: CASSEQPTKETQYF. CDR3 coding DNA: TGCGCCAGCAGTGAGCAGCCAACCAAAGAGACCCAGTACTTC.